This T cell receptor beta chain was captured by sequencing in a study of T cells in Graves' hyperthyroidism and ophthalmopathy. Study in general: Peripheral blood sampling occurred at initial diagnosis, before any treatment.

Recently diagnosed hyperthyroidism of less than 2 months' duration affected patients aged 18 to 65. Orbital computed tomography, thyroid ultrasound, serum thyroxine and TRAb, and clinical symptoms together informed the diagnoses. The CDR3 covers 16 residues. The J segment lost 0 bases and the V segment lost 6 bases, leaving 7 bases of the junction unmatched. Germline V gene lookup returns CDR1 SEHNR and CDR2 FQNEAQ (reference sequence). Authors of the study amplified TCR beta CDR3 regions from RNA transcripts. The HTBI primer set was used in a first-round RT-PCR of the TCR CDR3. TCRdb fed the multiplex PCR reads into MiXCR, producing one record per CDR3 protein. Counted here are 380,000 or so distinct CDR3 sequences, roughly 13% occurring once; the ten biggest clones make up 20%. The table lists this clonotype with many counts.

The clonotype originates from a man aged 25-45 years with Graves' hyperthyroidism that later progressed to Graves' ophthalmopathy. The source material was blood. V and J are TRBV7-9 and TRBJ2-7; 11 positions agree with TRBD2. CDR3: CASSHLTSGDSYEQYF. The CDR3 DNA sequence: TGTGCCAGCAGTCATTTGACTAGCGGGGACTCCTACGAGCAGTACTTC.